Listed below are T cell receptor beta chains from one sample, sequenced in a study of blood T cell repertoires in COVID-19. Sequenced by immunoSEQ multiplex PCR; TCRdb stores in-frame clones only, minus some. The sample comprises 95,000 to 150,000 clones, roughly four fifths of which are singletons, and about 17% rests with the top ten. Sequencing was performed on peripheral blood. Source of these receptors: a man in his thirties or forties with COVID-19, enrolled during active disease. Each CDR3 is given with its conserved first and last residue. D genes are given only for firm matches. Only some rows state a clone size, as once, few, many or a class for expanded clones.

len,j_gene,abundance,v_gene,d_gene,CDR3nt,CDR3aa
12,TRBJ2-7,.,TRBV11-2,.,TGTGCCAGCAGCTTATTAAGCGACGAGCAGTACTTC,CASSLLSDEQYF
16,TRBJ2-2,.,TRBV5-6,TRBD1,TGTGCCAGCAGCTCCCCGGGACAGGGGCACACCGGGGAGCTGTTTTTT,CASSSPGQGHTGELFF
16,TRBJ1-4,few,TRBV5-6,TRBD1,TGTGCCAGCAGCTTGGGGGCCGGGACAGCTAATGAAAAACTGTTTTTT,CASSLGAGTANEKLFF
14,TRBJ2-5,.,TRBV7-6,.,TGTGCCAGCAGCTTAGAGCAGGCCGAAGAGACCCAGTACTTC,CASSLEQAEETQYF
12,TRBJ1-1,.,TRBV11-3,.,TGTGCCAGCAGCTTAGAACGCAGTGAAGCTTTCTTT,CASSLERSEAFF
14,TRBJ1-6,.,TRBV19,.,TGTGCCAGTAGGCCACAGGGAACCAATTCACCCCTCCACTTT,CASRPQGTNSPLHF
17,TRBJ2-3,.,TRBV7-9,.,TGTGCCAGCAGCAGACAGCTTAGGACCCTCCGCGCAGATACGCAGTATTTT,CASSRQLRTLRADTQYF
13,TRBJ2-3,few,TRBV29-1,TRBD1,TGCAGCGCCGCCGGGACAGCCGGTGGAGGGCAGTATTTT,CSAAGTAGGGQYF
14,TRBJ2-5,.,TRBV27,TRBD1,TGTGCCAGCAGTATAGGGACAGGGCAGGAGACCCAGTACTTC,CASSIGTGQETQYF
14,TRBJ1-2,few,TRBV9,TRBD1,TGTGCCAGCAGCCCCCATATAGGGACAGGGGGCTACACCTTC,CASSPHIGTGGYTF
13,TRBJ1-5,.,TRBV5-5,.,TGTGCCAGCAGTCGTACGGTTCATCAGCCCCAGCATTTT,CASSRTVHQPQHF
15,TRBJ2-7,.,TRBV6-5,.,TGTGCCAGCAGGGGGGGTCTTAGGGTATCCTACGAGCAGTACTTC,CASRGGLRVSYEQYF
14,TRBJ1-5,.,TRBV6-2/TRBV6-3,.,TGTGCCAGCAGTTACTCAACGGGGAATCAGCCCCAGCATTTT,CASSYSTGNQPQHF
12,TRBJ1-6,.,TRBV12-3/TRBV12-4,.,TGTGCCGGGGGGAGGGGAAATTCACCCCTCCACTTT,CAGGRGNSPLHF
17,TRBJ1-5,.,TRBV21-1,.,TGTGCCAGCAGCAAACCCACGCTGGGTAGCAGCCATCAGCCCCAGCATTTT,CASSKPTLGSSHQPQHF
15,TRBJ1-2,.,TRBV28,TRBD1,TGTGCCAGCAGCTTGACAGGGGGATATAACTATGGCTACACCTTC,CASSLTGGYNYGYTF
16,TRBJ2-2,.,TRBV5-6,.,TGTGCCAGCAGCTTGGCCCGGACACTGAACACCGGGGAGCTGTTTTTT,CASSLARTLNTGELFF
16,TRBJ2-2,.,TRBV30,TRBD1,TGTGCCTGGAGTCCGCCGGGACAGGGGAGCCCCGGGGAGCTGTTTTTT,CAWSPPGQGSPGELFF
13,TRBJ1-5,.,TRBV28,TRBD1,TGTGCCAGCAGTTTAGGGACAGGGTGGTCCCAGCATTTT,CASSLGTGWSQHF
12,TRBJ2-1,.,TRBV29-1,.,TGCAGCGTTGTAGGGGGTTTCGATGAGCAGTTCTTC,CSVVGGFDEQFF
18,TRBJ2-7,.,TRBV4-2,.,TGTGCCAGCAGCCCTCCCAAGATGTTGAGGGAGTCCCTTTGGGAGCAGTACTTC,CASSPPKMLRESLWEQYF
15,TRBJ1-5,.,TRBV6-5,.,TGTGCCAGCAGTCTAGACAGGACATACAATCAGCCCCAGCATTTT,CASSLDRTYNQPQHF
14,TRBJ1-1,.,TRBV5-4,.,TGTGCCAGCAGCTTGGCCCACATGAACACTGAAGCTTTCTTT,CASSLAHMNTEAFF
16,TRBJ2-1,.,TRBV27,TRBD2,TGTGCCAGCAGTTTAGCGGGACTAGCGGGGCGGAATGAGCAGTTCTTC,CASSLAGLAGRNEQFF
13,TRBJ1-1,.,TRBV6-4,.,TGTGCCAGCAGTGTGGAGGGAAACACTGAAGCTTTCTTT,CASSVEGNTEAFF
12,TRBJ1-5,.,TRBV7-9,.,TGTGCCAGCAGCCCCCTAAATCAGCCCCAGCATTTT,CASSPLNQPQHF
15,TRBJ2-1,.,TRBV28,TRBD2,TGTGCCAGGGGGCCTCGGACTAGCGGACACAATGAGCAGTTCTTC,CARGPRTSGHNEQFF
14,TRBJ1-6,few,TRBV6-5,TRBD1,TGTGCCAGCAGTCTGACAGGGGCTAATTCACCCCTCCACTTT,CASSLTGANSPLHF
14,TRBJ1-1,.,TRBV28,.,TGTGCCAGCAGTGCCCGGAGGGGAGACACTGAAGCTTTCTTT,CASSARRGDTEAFF
15,TRBJ2-7,.,TRBV4-1,TRBD2,TGCGCCAGCAGCCAGGGACTAGCGGGAGTTGGCGAGCAGTACTTC,CASSQGLAGVGEQYF
12,TRBJ2-7,.,TRBV12-5,.,TGTGCTAGTGGTTTGACAGGCTACGAGCAGTACTTC,CASGLTGYEQYF
16,TRBJ2-3,once,TRBV30,TRBD1,TGTGCCTGGAGTGCTGGGCCAGGGGGACCCACAGATACGCAGTATTTT,CAWSAGPGGPTDTQYF
14,TRBJ2-3,.,TRBV9,.,TGTGCCAGCAGCCCCCAGCCGACGGGAGATACGCAGTATTTT,CASSPQPTGDTQYF
16,TRBJ1-3,.,TRBV2,.,TGTGCCAGCAGGAGTTCGGACAGCGGCTCTGGAAACACCATATATTTT,CASRSSDSGSGNTIYF
15,TRBJ2-1,.,TRBV27,TRBD2,TGTGCCAGCAGTTTATCAGCGGGGTTAACGAATGAGCAGTTCTTC,CASSLSAGLTNEQFF
13,TRBJ1-1,.,TRBV19,.,TGTGCCAGTAGCCCGGACAGACACACTGAAGCTTTCTTT,CASSPDRHTEAFF